This T cell receptor beta chain is drawn from a study of shared clonotypes between healthy human individuals (TCRdb year 2020). About the study as a whole: The cohort comprised a couple of women and a few men aged 18 to 49 years. Different laboratories and diverse techniques were used to prepare libraries and sequence TCR repertoires, to increase sequencing depth and limit assay-specific biases. Blood TCR repertoires of 5 or 6 healthy adults were deeply sequenced to estimate repertoire size and the extent of clonotype sharing between individuals. For each donor, three plates each were used for CD4 naive and CD4 memory, two plates were used for CD8 naive, and one plate was used for CD8 memory. Each donor's leukapheresis produced roughly between about 0.9 and 9.5 billion PBMCs.

TCR CDR3 regions were amplified from genomic DNA by multiplex PCR using the deep immunoSEQ assay. Extracted genomic DNA from each cell subset was spread evenly across all wells of several immunoSEQ 96-well plates, with each plate serving as a replicate. For sorted subsets, each replicate PCR was loaded with roughly 190 ng genomic DNA, equivalent to some 31,000 T cell genomes. Purified libraries were measured with a Qubit 3.0 fluorometer, size-checked on a Bioanalyzer 2100, and measured again with the KAPA Library Quantification kit. Each immunoSEQ 96-well plate was sequenced on its own single-read 150-cycle Illumina NextSeq 550 flow cell. The authors' analysis ran thus. Because the immunoSEQ output held only junctional sequences and lacked quality scores, the filtering could not match the filtering applied to full-length reads. To assign V/J genes and CDR3, sequences were annotated against IMGT germline references using PyIR, a Python wrapper for IgBLAST v1.9. Any read was removed if the V/J assignment was weak (E-value above 1e-6), the CDR3 was missing, or the read contained stop codons, out-of-frame junctions, or ambiguous translated residues. A V3J clonotype was defined by an identical inferred V gene, J gene, and CDR3 amino acid sequence. Percentage overlap between repertoires was calculated by dividing the number of shared unique clonotypes by the size of the smaller repertoire. Richness of each repertoire was evaluated using RTK rarefaction, the Chao1 estimator, and Recon v2.1 estimates of unobserved clonotypes. Generation probabilities for all TCRbeta clonotypes obtained by the gDNA method from a handful of donors were computed using OLGA. The table comes from immuneACCESS by way of TCRdb, which keeps in-frame sequences with V and J called. Part of the clones is missing from these tables; in studies checked, under half for an unresolved V gene and the rest for unknown reasons. V and J calls and clone size are those listed in that table; D and trimming were worked out from the DNA. This sample comprises under 1,900,000 clones, 97% to 99% of them detected only once. The leading ten clones occupy over 0.3% of the sample.

General study outcomes and caveats: Even with the large sequencing depth, rarefaction of the sorted-subset datasets indicated that sequencing was incomplete. Across a handful of donors, about 5% of naive CD4, approximately 3.6% of naive CD8, about 2.3% of memory CD4, and approximately 0.42% of memory CD8 clonotypes were shared. Sampling was restricted to blood, and TCR repertoires in tissues likely differ from the TCR repertoires found in blood. Because the study included a small number of donors, the genetic and exposure-history diversity represented was limited. Compared with non-shared clonotypes, the clonotypes found in all four sorted-subset donors had higher generation probabilities. Based on pairwise subsampling, the degree of clonotype sharing among donors was expected to be affected by sequencing depth. Naive subsets generally had larger estimated clonotype richness than memory subsets.

Concerning this clone: The specificity of this receptor is unknown. No much larger clone exists at a distance of one base, and base qualities are not known. At the DNA level, this CDR3 is encoded by other sequences in the same sample as well.

The CDR3 sequence holds 14 residues, the cysteine and phenylalanine included. The DNA shown is the 42-base CDR3, in frame from base 1. V lost 1 base and J lost 4 bases; the stretch between them is 11 bases long. CDR1 and CDR2 were assigned from the germline V gene as SGHTA and FQGNSA. Donors were healthy HIV-negative adults with no recently reported acute infections or vaccinations. All donors were Caucasian adults living in Nashville, Tennessee, USA. CD4+ T cells were enriched by magnetic negative selection; naive cells were then positively selected on CD45RA, and the negative fraction formed the memory subset. Blood was collected by leukapheresis, and PBMCs were isolated by Ficoll-Histopaque density gradient centrifugation and then cryopreserved in liquid nitrogen vapor phase. Purity and quantity of every magnetically sorted T cell population were checked by analytical flow cytometry. From each sorted fraction, genomic DNA was isolated and quantified by UV absorbance on a Nanodrop 2000c.

The chain is assembled from TRBV7-2 and TRBJ2-7, and TRBD2 may be the D gene, going by 6 matching bases. Sequenced material: naive CD4+ T cells sorted from blood. The cell subset or site label for this specimen denotes: CD45RA+ positively selected. This receptor was taken from a young man in good health. The DNA is TGTGCCAGCAGCTTAGGTGGGACTTATTACGAGCAGTACTTC. This codes for CASSLGGTYYEQYF.